Each of the 18 T cell receptor beta chains below was sequenced from the same sample in a study of OX40 agonist ivuxolimab in advanced cancers. The library was generated by the immunoSEQ multiplex PCR assay. Here the immuneACCESS table is served through TCRdb, limited to in-frame sequences with V and J called. Missing clones are a known gap in these copies; in checked studies unresolved V genes cover under half, and the rest lacks a known reason. The sample data list about 35,000 clones, and less than 85% of these were observed just once. Over 20% of the sample lies in the top ten. The sequencing here drew on CD4+ or CD8+ T cells sorted from blood, taken in a trial of the OX40 agonist ivuxolimab. These receptors were obtained from an adult with an advanced solid tumor such as melanoma, head and neck, liver or kidney cancer.

The chain links TRBV27 to TRBJ1-1, with 7 positions matching TRBD1. V dropped 5 bases and J dropped 3; count of bases not matched to a gene: 6. This CDR3 has 14 amino acids. CDR1 MNHEY and CDR2 SMNVEV come from the germline V gene (reference sequence). In DNA, the CDR3 is TGTGCCAGCAGTGCCCAGGGGGGCTACACTGAAGCTTTCTTT. Translating gives CASSAQGGYTEAFF.

The chain employs TRBV21-1 and TRBJ2-7; TRBD2, the D gene given by the table, was not confirmed from the DNA. TRBV21-1 is designated a pseudogene. The CDR3 sequence is 16 residues long. As DNA, the CDR3 is TGTGCCAGCAGCAAAGCCCTCGACTCCTACTCCTACGAGCAGTACGTC. Translation: CASSKALDSYSYEQYV.

The chain uses TRBV7-2 and TRBJ2-4, with D unclear. V was cut by 1 base and J by 0 bases, with 10 bases left in between. Germline V CDR1 and CDR2: SGHTA, FQGNSA. This CDR3 is 16 amino acids long. The CDR3 spells CASSLGPSLAKNIQYF. DNA of the CDR3: TGTGCCAGCAGCTTAGGGCCCAGCCTAGCCAAAAACATTCAGTACTTC.

The rearrangement joins TRBV9 to TRBJ2-2; D not resolved. The V end was cut by 3 bases, the J end by 1 base, with 13 bases between. The germline gives CDR1 SGDLS, CDR2 YYNGEE. The length of the CDR3 is 16 residues. The CDR3 here is CASSAPRGWNTGELFF. For the CDR3, the DNA is TGTGCCAGCAGCGCCCCCCGTGGTTGGAACACCGGGGAGCTGTTTTTT.

This chain joins TRBV19 and TRBJ1-6; D ambiguous. V was shortened by 7 bases and J by 0 bases, with 13 bases between the two germline ends. The CDR3 totals 16 residues. Germline-derived CDR1 and CDR2 are LNHDA and SQIVND (reference sequence). In DNA, the CDR3 is TGTGCCAGTACTGGTACTGGCAGCTCCTATAATTCACCCCTCCACTTT. The encoded protein is CASTGTGSSYNSPLHF.

CDR3 loop: CSARDQGSYTF. DNA of the CDR3: TGCAGTGCTAGAGATCAGGGGAGCTACACCTTC. The V and J genes are TRBV20-1 and TRBJ1-2, with D perhaps TRBD1 (6 bases). Germline loops: CDR1 DFQATT, CDR2 SNEGSKA (reference sequence). V shed 0 bases and J shed 9 bases, with 8 bases lying between them. The CDR3 totals 11 residues.

The V call is TRBV7-9, the J call TRBJ1-5; D gene unclear. The CDR3 runs to 15 residues. Germline CDR1 SEHNR, CDR2 FQNEAQ (reference sequence). Deletions cut 1 base from V and 1 base from J, with 8 bases between. The DNA for the CDR3 is TGTGCCAGCAGCTTAGATTCTCGAAGCAATCAGCCCCAGCATTTT. Protein: CASSLDSRSNQPQHF.

The rearrangement joins TRBV19 to TRBJ2-6; 11 bases fit TRBD1. The CDR3 is made up of 18 amino acids. CDR1 LNHDA and CDR2 SQIVND come from the germline V gene (reference sequence). J gave up 1 base and V 5 bases, and 7 bases lay outside the gene matches. The CDR3 DNA reads TGTGCCAGTAGTGCCTGGACAGGGGGCGGGTCTGGGGCCAACGTCCTGACTTTC. Amino acid sequence: CASSAWTGGGSGANVLTF.

The chain uses TRBV5-1 and TRBJ2-3; D possibly matches TRBD1 or TRBD2 (5 bases each). Germline V gene data show CDR1 as SGHRS and CDR2 as YFSETQ. The ends were cut back, 4 bases at V and 3 bases at J, with 12 bases in the middle. The CDR3 totals 14 residues. CDR3 loop: CASSRGAATDTQYF. The CDR3 DNA is TGCGCCAGCAGCAGAGGGGCAGCGACAGATACGCAGTATTTT.

The genes are TRBV7-6 and TRBJ2-3; D not resolved. Germline CDR1 SGHVS, CDR2 FNYEAQ. The CDR3 consists of 14 residues. V was shortened by 5 bases and J by 2 bases, with 11 bases between the two germline ends. CDR3 in amino acids: CASSPMGYTDTQYF. The CDR3 nucleotides read TGTGCCAGCAGCCCCATGGGGTACACAGATACGCAGTATTTT.

The V and J genes are TRBV9 and TRBJ1-6; D unresolved. CDR3 size: 15 residues. V dropped 2 bases and J dropped 4 bases, with 10 bases sitting between them. Germline loops: CDR1 SGDLS, CDR2 YYNGEE. The CDR3: CASSVEGTYNSPLHF. CDR3 coding DNA: TGTGCCAGCAGCGTGGAAGGTACTTATAATTCACCCCTCCACTTT.

V usage is TRBV2 and J usage is TRBJ2-1, with 7 bases that match TRBD2. V lost 11 bases to trimming and J lost 5 bases; unmatched junction nucleotides: 12. The length of the CDR3 is 14 residues. CDR1 and CDR2 (germline): SNHLY, FYNNEI. The CDR3: CAGRVSGAHNEQFF. The DNA for the CDR3 is TGTGCCGGTCGGGTAAGCGGGGCCCACAATGAGCAGTTCTTC.

The chain recombines TRBV7-9 with TRBJ1-6; D is undetermined. The CDR3 contains 12 residues. V lost 5 bases and J 13 bases, leaving 12 bases between the germline ends. Looked up from germline, CDR1 is SEHNR and CDR2 is FQNEAQ (reference sequence). In DNA form, the CDR3 reads TGTGCCAGCAGCCGTACCGACCCTCCCCTCCACTTT. As protein: CASSRTDPPLHF.

The chain joins TRBV10-3 to TRBJ2-3; D is possibly TRBD2 (6 bases). The germline gives CDR1 ENHRY, CDR2 SYGVKD. Trimming took 7 bases from V and 4 from J, leaving 18 bases between them. The CDR3 sequence is 15 residues long. CDR3 DNA sequence: TGTGCCATCACGCGGGACCGGGGGTTCTCAGATACGCAGTATTTT. Translating gives CAITRDRGFSDTQYF.

The V gene is TRBV19, the J gene TRBJ1-1, with 9 bases that match TRBD1. Germline V lookup: CDR1 LNHDA, CDR2 SQIVND (reference sequence). The CDR3 contains 15 residues. Unmatched junction bases numbered 8, after V lost 5 bases and J lost 4 bases. The CDR3 loop is CASSRIGTGPTEAFF. The CDR3 nucleotides are TGTGCCAGTAGTCGTATAGGGACAGGGCCCACTGAAGCTTTCTTT.

The rearrangement links TRBV6-6 to TRBJ1-1, with D possibly matching TRBD1 (6 bases). The CDR3 sequence is 15 residues long. The V gene's germline CDR1 is MNHNY and CDR2 SVGAGI (reference sequence). Trimming took 2 bases from V and 1 from J, leaving 11 bases between them. This CDR3 is CASSYGGGENTEAFF. The CDR3 coding sequence is TGTGCCAGCAGTTACGGAGGGGGTGAGAACACTGAAGCTTTCTTT.

The CDR3 DNA follows: TGTGCCAGCAGTTTAATAGCGGGGCACTACAATGAGCAGTTCTTC. Translation: CASSLIAGHYNEQFF. The chain combines TRBV27 with TRBJ2-1, with TRBD2 matching over 8 bases. This CDR3 is 15 amino acids long. With V trimmed by 2 bases and J by 3 bases, 3 bases remained unmatched. CDR1 and CDR2 from the germline V gene are MNHEY and SMNVEV (reference sequence).

J is TRBJ2-1 and V is TRBV5-1; 8 nucleotides align to TRBD1. CDR1 SGHRS and CDR2 YFSETQ come from the germline V gene. The CDR3 runs to 16 residues. V shed 4 bases, J shed 7 bases, and the junction held 13 bases outside the gene matches. The CDR3 loop is CASSPQPGQGMNEQFF. The CDR3 DNA is TGCGCCAGCAGCCCCCAGCCAGGACAGGGTATGAATGAGCAGTTCTTC.